This T cell receptor (beta chain) derives from a study of blood T cell repertoires in COVID-19. This clone was recorded only once. The data were produced by immunoSEQ multiplex PCR, yet TCRdb's version contains in-frame clones alone and is incomplete. This table holds about 310,000 clones, about nine tenths found once. The participants were between roughly 18 and 100 years old and came from some 23 US areas. Cohort allocation depended upon clinical history that participants reported. Cohort 3 recovery required two negative PCRs, clearance, or symptom resolution. The material sequenced was PBMCs or T cells enriched from blood (not recorded which). The receptor's source is a woman aged 40 to 50 who had recovered from COVID-19.

The CDR3 protein is CASGLERNTGELFF. DNA of the CDR3: TGTGCTAGTGGTTTGGAGAGGAACACCGGGGAGCTGTTTTTT. V usage is TRBV12-5 and J usage is TRBJ2-2; D remains ambiguous. The CDR3 has 14 residues. Trimming took off 1 base at V and 1 base at J, with 4 bases between the two ends. Germline V gene data show CDR1 as LGHNT and CDR2 as FRNRAP.